This T cell receptor (beta chain) was captured by sequencing in a study of blood T cell repertoires in COVID-19. Across the study: Samples came from the United States, Italy and Spain, spanning acute and convalescent COVID-19. T cells, B-cell-depleted T cells, or PBMCs provided the cDNA or gDNA that served as material.

The ends lost 4 bases at V and 0 bases at J; junction bases unmatched: 5. Germline CDR1 ENHRY, CDR2 SYGVKD. CDR3 length equals 16 residues. Per the study methods: Estimation of nucleated cell counts relied on the amplification of reference gene primers. Here immunoSEQ multiplex PCR was the method, and the copy in TCRdb shows in-frame clones only, minus some. V and J calls and clone size are given by that table; D and trimming were obtained from the DNA. The table lists roughly 230,000 clones, roughly 85% of them singletons, with around 3.3% in the top ten. This rearrangement joins TRBV10-3 to TRBJ1-5; 8 nucleotides align to TRBD1. Sample: peripheral blood. This sequence originates from a woman of 80 years or more with acute or convalescent COVID-19. In DNA form, the CDR3 reads TGTGCCATCAGTGCATCCGGGACAGGTAGCAATCAGCCCCAGCATTTT. This gives the protein CAISASGTGSNQPQHF.